This TCR beta chain originates from a study of T-cell memory formation after mild COVID-19. TCRdb reanalysed the 5' RACE reads using MiXCR and keeps one entry per CDR3 protein. The sample has 550,000 to 700,000 distinct CDR3 sequences; roughly 17% are singletons. This clonotype has ten or more counts. CDR1 SGHRS and CDR2 YFSETQ come from the germline V gene. V gave up 2 bases and J gave up 2 bases, with 11 bases separating them. The CDR3 is 15 amino acids. The TCR comes from an adult woman who had mild COVID-19 (a few samples of this study predate the infection). Cell type and time point are not known. The chain carries TRBV5-1 and TRBJ2-1, with a weak D call TRBD1 (6 bases). The sample comprised PBMCs or a T cell subset sorted from them (not recorded which). The CDR3 DNA follows: TGCGCCAGCAGCTTAAGGGACAACCCCTACAATGAGCAGTTCTTC. It specifies CASSLRDNPYNEQFF.